This T cell receptor beta chain was profiled in a study of OX40 agonist ivuxolimab in advanced cancers. Background for the entire study: Ivuxolimab was an agonistic, fully human IgG2 monoclonal antibody directed against OX40 (CD134), a costimulatory receptor. Intravenous ivuxolimab was administered to patients every 2 weeks at six dose levels: 0.01, 0.1, 0.3, 1.5, 3 and 10 mg/kg. Of the approximately 50 dose-escalation patients, hepatocellular carcinoma was present in around 20, melanoma in around 15, renal cell carcinoma in 9 and head and neck cancer in 9. In the dose-escalation cohort, 82.7% of patients were male, and the mean age was approximately 60 years, with a range of roughly 23 to 85. Prior anti-PD-1, anti-PD-L1 or anti-CTLA-4 therapy was permitted, and checkpoint inhibitors had been received by about 36% of dose-escalation patients. Partial responses were achieved by three dose-escalation patients, of whom one had hepatocellular carcinoma and two had cutaneous melanoma. Peripheral TCRbeta sequencing was intended to test whether TCR sequence diversity was altered and clonal T-cell expansion was caused by ivuxolimab. The paper describes the monotherapy dose-escalation part (N ≈ 49 patients) of the phase I trial of ivuxolimab. Here is what the overall study found, with its caveats: At doses of 0.1 to 3.0 mg/kg, clonal expansion of both CD4+ and CD8+ T cells in blood was seen between baseline and week 6. After ivuxolimab, CD8+ T cells had more expanded clones than CD4+ T cells on average. In the 0.1-3.0 mg/kg groups, partial responders had among the lowest normalized peripheral clonal expansion, particularly in CD8+ T cells. The antigen specificity of the clonally expanded peripheral T cells was not determined. Low levels of normalized T-cell clonal expansion were also seen in some nonresponding patients.

The trial excluded patients who had a history of autoimmune disease or who were on systemic immunosuppression. Peripheral blood for TCR sequencing was collected from all dose cohorts at baseline, on cycle 4 day 1, and on cycle 7 day 1. Samples were obtained from an open-label, multicenter, first-in-human phase I dose-escalation trial of ivuxolimab. Adults with locally advanced or metastatic melanoma, renal cell carcinoma, hepatocellular carcinoma or head and neck squamous cell carcinoma were enrolled in the trial. Before TCR sequencing, CD4+ T cells and CD8+ T cells from peripheral blood were sorted into separate populations. To sequence the TCRbeta CDR3 region, genomic DNA was isolated from the sorted cells. The immunoSEQ Assay was used to sequence the TCRbeta CDR3 regions. What TCRdb holds here is the immuneACCESS table cut down to in-frame rearrangements. Part of the clones is not present; checked against another copy, under half of the missing clones reflect an unresolved V gene, and the others are unexplained. In all, the sample holds approximately 15,000 clones, and over 75% of those were seen once. The top ten clonotypes cover around an eighth of the sample.

The germline V gene gives CDR1 as MGHRA and CDR2 as YSYEKL. V is shortened by 3 bases, J by 6 bases, and the region joining them spans 11 bases. The CDR3 contains 13 residues, cysteine and phenylalanine counted. CDR3 DNA is the only sequence kept; it has 39 bases, read in frame from the first base. A note on this clone: Which antigen it targets is not known. No much larger clone is present one base from it, and per-base qualities are unavailable.

The chain joins TRBV4-1 to TRBJ1-2; no D segment can be confidently identified. The receptor's source is an adult with an advanced solid tumor such as melanoma, head and neck, liver or kidney cancer. Sequenced material: CD4+ or CD8+ T cells sorted from blood, taken in a trial of the OX40 agonist ivuxolimab. In nucleotides, the sequence is TGCGCCAGCAGCCAGACGCGGGGAGATGGCTACACCTTC. This sequence encodes CASSQTRGDGYTF.